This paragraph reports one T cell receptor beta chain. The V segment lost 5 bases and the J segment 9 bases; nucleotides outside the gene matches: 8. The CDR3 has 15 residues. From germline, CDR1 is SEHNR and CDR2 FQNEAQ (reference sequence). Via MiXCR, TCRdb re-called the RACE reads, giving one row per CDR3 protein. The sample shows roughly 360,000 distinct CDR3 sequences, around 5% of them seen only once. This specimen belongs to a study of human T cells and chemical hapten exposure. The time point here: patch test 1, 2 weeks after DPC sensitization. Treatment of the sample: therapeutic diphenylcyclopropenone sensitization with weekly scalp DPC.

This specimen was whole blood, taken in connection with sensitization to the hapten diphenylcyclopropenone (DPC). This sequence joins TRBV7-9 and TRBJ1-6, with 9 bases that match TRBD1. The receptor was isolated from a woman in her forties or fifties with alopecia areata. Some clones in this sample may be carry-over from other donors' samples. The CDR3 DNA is TGTGCCAGCAGCGCCAACAGGGGGCTGGGTTCACCCCTCCACTTT. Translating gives CASSANRGLGSPLHF.